This paragraph covers one T cell receptor beta chain sequence. The J segment lost 6 bases and the V segment lost 6 bases, leaving 10 bases of the junction unmatched. The CDR3 runs to 14 residues. The germline V gene has CDR1 SNHLY and CDR2 FYNNEI. The sample originates from a study of spatial heterogeneity in lung cancer. The sample's time point: sample taken at primary tumor resection. The approximately 72 donors had untreated early-stage non-small cell lung cancer. In each case, whole RNA from tumor, nontumor lung or frozen PBMC was sequenced unsorted. TCRdb redid the calling of the 5' RACE reads with MiXCR, one entry per CDR3 protein. The data hold about 9,000 distinct CDR3 sequences, with more than 4.5% observed a single time.

The material sequenced was PBMCs, taken at surgery. The TCR comes from a male donor with early-stage non-small cell lung cancer. V usage is TRBV2 and J usage is TRBJ1-2; 7 bases map to TRBD1. In nucleotides, the CDR3 is TGTGCCAGCAGGGCAACAGGGGTCGGAGATGGCTACACCTTC. It yields the protein CASRATGVGDGYTF. The complete variable domain, with remaining parts taken from reference TRBV2 and TRBJ1-2, reads EPEVTQTPSHQVTQMGQEVILRCVPISNHLYFYWYRQILGQKVEFLVSFYNNEISEKSEIFDDQFSVERPDGSNFTLKIRSTKLEDSAMYFCASRATGVGDGYTFGSGTRLTVV.